Listed below are T cell receptor beta chains from one sample, sequenced in a study of T cell responses to AZD1222 COVID-19 vaccine. Sequenced by immunoSEQ multiplex PCR; TCRdb stores in-frame clones only, minus some. This table holds under 70,000 clones, 84% found once. This specimen consisted of peripheral blood, obtained on day 0 of AZD1222 vaccination. The receptors originated from an adult in good health. Each CDR3 is given with its conserved first and last residue. The D gene is left open where the match is weak. Clone size is stated in some rows and not others, as once, few, many or a class when expanded.

length: 13; D: NA; V: TRBV12-3/TRBV12-4; size: NA; J: TRBJ2-5; DNA: TGTGCCAGCAGAAATTCAGGGGAAGAGACCCAGTACTTC; CDR3: CASRNSGEETQYF
length: 15; D: NA; V: TRBV7-8; size: few; J: TRBJ2-1; DNA: TGTGCCAGCAGCCGAGGGGGTATCTCCTACAATGAGCAGTTCTTC; CDR3: CASSRGGISYNEQFF
length: 15; D: NA; V: TRBV7-9; size: NA; J: TRBJ1-1; DNA: TGTGCCAGCAGCCCAATCCTCTTGGGGGGCACTGAAGCTTTCTTT; CDR3: CASSPILLGGTEAFF
length: 16; D: TRBD1; V: TRBV5-5; size: NA; J: TRBJ1-6; DNA: TGTGCCAGCAGCTTAACCGACAGGGCCGGTAATTCACCCCTCCACTTT; CDR3: CASSLTDRAGNSPLHF
length: 13; D: NA; V: TRBV12-3/TRBV12-4; size: NA; J: TRBJ1-1; DNA: TGTGCCAGCAGTTTTTGGGGGAGCACTGAAGCTTTCTTT; CDR3: CASSFWGSTEAFF
length: 13; D: NA; V: TRBV7-2; size: NA; J: TRBJ1-6; DNA: TGTGCCAGCAGCTTAGAGACGAGGATACCCCTCCACTTT; CDR3: CASSLETRIPLHF
length: 14; D: NA; V: TRBV6-5; size: NA; J: TRBJ1-2; DNA: TGTGCCAGCAGTTACTCGACGGGGGCAAGTGGCTACACCTTC; CDR3: CASSYSTGASGYTF
length: 14; D: NA; V: TRBV27; size: NA; J: TRBJ1-5; DNA: TGTGCCAGCAGTTTACAGGGGAAGGATCAGCCCCAGCATTTT; CDR3: CASSLQGKDQPQHF
length: 15; D: NA; V: TRBV7-2; size: NA; J: TRBJ1-2; DNA: TGTGCCAGCAGCTTAGGACTTCGACAGCTCTATGGCTACACCTTC; CDR3: CASSLGLRQLYGYTF
length: 20; D: NA; V: TRBV21-1; size: few; J: TRBJ2-1; DNA: TGTGCCAGCAGCAAAGGAGGAGAGACTAGCGGGAGCTATTTACACAATGAGCAGTTCTTC; CDR3: CASSKGGETSGSYLHNEQFF
length: 12; D: NA; V: TRBV7-9; size: NA; J: TRBJ1-5; DNA: TGTGCCAGCAGCCCGGACGGTCAGCCCCAGCATTTT; CDR3: CASSPDGQPQHF
length: 15; D: TRBD2; V: TRBV2; size: once; J: TRBJ2-3; DNA: TGTGCCAGCAGTACCCGGGGAGGGATAACAGATACGCAGTATTTT; CDR3: CASSTRGGITDTQYF
length: 12; D: NA; V: TRBV28; size: NA; J: TRBJ2-5; DNA: TGTGCCAGCAGTGTCGGAGGAGAGACCCAGTACTTC; CDR3: CASSVGGETQYF